This T cell receptor (beta chain) was recovered during a study of blood T cells in healthy people across ages. Overall study context: About one barcoded beta molecule was captured per two T cells (by template switching).

Then a second PCR, running roughly 7 to 12 cycles, was carried out with a sample-barcoded 5' primer and a J-beta primer mix. Tagging of each cDNA molecule was performed by a template-switch adaptor with 12 random nucleotides. Each CDR3 protein gets one entry after TCRdb re-called the 5' RACE reads with MiXCR. The sample carries around 710,000 distinct CDR3 sequences, 40% to 45% recorded once. The ends were cut back, 3 bases at V and 0 bases at J, with 9 bases in the middle. The CDR3 covers 13 residues. The germline gives CDR1 GTSNPN, CDR2 SVGIG (reference sequence). This clonotype was picked up a small number of times. The study recruited healthy Caucasian donors from Russia who were aged roughly 6 to 90. Donors gave about 9.3 milliliters of peripheral blood apiece.

Material: blood. The sequence was obtained from an older woman in good health. The chain has TRBV30 and TRBJ2-7; no clear D. CDR3 nucleotides: TGTGCCTGGAGCGGGTTGAGCTCCTACGAGCAGTACTTC. This gives the protein CAWSGLSSYEQYF.